This T cell receptor beta chain was found in a study of blood T cell repertoires in COVID-19. Overall study: Some COVID-19 samples were acute and others convalescent; all came from the United States, Italy and Spain. PBMCs, B-cell-depleted T cells, or T cells were the source of the cDNA or gDNA that made up the material.

Sequenced by immunoSEQ multiplex PCR; TCRdb stores in-frame clones only, minus some. This sample has about 210,000 clones, with around 80% found just once. There are 19 residues in the CDR3. Germline-derived CDR1 and CDR2 are MNHEY and SVGEGT. V dropped 2 bases and J dropped 1 base, with 18 bases sitting between them. The V call is TRBV6-2 or TRBV6-3, the J call TRBJ2-6, with a possible D match to TRBD1 (6 bases). Sequenced material: peripheral blood. The receptor's source is a man aged 60-69 years with acute or convalescent COVID-19. This chain's CDR3 is CASSYHADRLPSGANVLTF. For the CDR3, the DNA is TGTGCCAGCAGTTACCACGCCGACAGGCTCCCATCTGGGGCCAACGTCCTGACTTTC.